These T cell receptor beta chains were read from a single sample in a study of blood T cells in healthy people across ages. Each CDR3 protein is one row after TCRdb ran MiXCR on the 5' RACE reads. In the table there are approximately 1,700,000 distinct CDR3 sequences, about 39% of which are singletons. The sequencing input was blood. These TCRs come from a human donor in good health. The CDR3 runs from the conserved cysteine through the conserved F or W. The D gene is left open where the match is weak. Some rows have no size entry. The others give once, few or many, or a class for an expanded clone.

abundance: -
v_gene: TRBV20-1
j_gene: TRBJ1-1
d_gene: -
CDR3aa: CSALIGGITEAFF
CDR3nt: TGCAGTGCCTTAATAGGAGGGATTACTGAAGCTTTCTTT

abundance: -
v_gene: TRBV27
j_gene: TRBJ1-2
d_gene: -
CDR3aa: CASRDRTDYFNYGYTF
CDR3nt: TGTGCCAGCAGAGATCGGACAGACTACTTTAACTATGGCTACACCTTC

abundance: -
v_gene: TRBV7-2
j_gene: TRBJ2-3
d_gene: TRBD1
CDR3aa: CASSRDRGPTDTQYF
CDR3nt: TGTGCCAGCAGCAGGGACAGGGGCCCCACAGATACGCAGTATTTT

abundance: -
v_gene: TRBV7-6
j_gene: TRBJ2-1
d_gene: -
CDR3aa: CASSPFYGQSPRDEQFF
CDR3nt: TGTGCCAGCAGCCCTTTCTACGGACAGTCTCCGAGGGATGAGCAGTTCTTC

abundance: few
v_gene: TRBV28
j_gene: TRBJ1-2
d_gene: -
CDR3aa: CASSPGSANHGYTF
CDR3nt: TGTGCCAGCAGTCCAGGGTCGGCTAACCATGGCTACACCTTC

abundance: -
v_gene: TRBV7-8
j_gene: TRBJ1-4
d_gene: -
CDR3aa: CASSLLYHDYEKLFF
CDR3nt: TGTGCCAGCAGCTTACTTTATCACGATTATGAAAAACTGTTTTTT

abundance: many
v_gene: TRBV5-1
j_gene: TRBJ1-2
d_gene: TRBD1
CDR3aa: CASSLGDRGYGYTF
CDR3nt: TGCGCCAGCAGCTTGGGGGACAGGGGCTATGGCTACACCTTC

abundance: -
v_gene: TRBV11-3
j_gene: TRBJ2-1
d_gene: TRBD2
CDR3aa: CASSLGFWTSGESSYNEQFF
CDR3nt: TGTGCCAGCAGCTTAGGATTCTGGACTAGCGGGGAGAGCTCCTACAATGAGCAGTTCTTC

abundance: few
v_gene: TRBV7-9
j_gene: TRBJ1-4
d_gene: TRBD1
CDR3aa: CASSVGQGRYEKLFF
CDR3nt: TGTGCCAGCAGCGTAGGACAGGGGAGGTATGAAAAACTGTTTTTT

abundance: -
v_gene: TRBV29-1
j_gene: TRBJ1-1
d_gene: -
CDR3aa: CSVSFLGGIEAFF
CDR3nt: TGCAGCGTGAGCTTCTTAGGGGGTATTGAAGCTTTCTTT

abundance: few
v_gene: TRBV7-2
j_gene: TRBJ1-2
d_gene: -
CDR3aa: CASSFDVRDYGYTF
CDR3nt: TGTGCCAGCAGCTTCGATGTGAGGGACTATGGCTACACCTTC

abundance: many
v_gene: TRBV12-3/TRBV12-4
j_gene: TRBJ2-5
d_gene: TRBD2
CDR3aa: CASSLALGGETQYF
CDR3nt: TGTGCCAGCAGTTTAGCGCTGGGGGGGGAGACCCAGTACTTC

abundance: -
v_gene: TRBV6-6
j_gene: TRBJ2-1
d_gene: -
CDR3aa: CASSYNPGVIYNEQFF
CDR3nt: TGTGCCAGCAGTTACAACCCAGGGGTAATATACAATGAGCAGTTCTTC

abundance: few
v_gene: TRBV7-2
j_gene: TRBJ1-2
d_gene: -
CDR3aa: CASSLAGGKDYGYTF
CDR3nt: TGTGCCAGCAGCTTAGCCGGGGGAAAGGACTATGGCTACACCTTC

abundance: few
v_gene: TRBV7-2
j_gene: TRBJ2-4
d_gene: -
CDR3aa: CASSLAGAAQGIQYF
CDR3nt: TGTGCCAGCAGCTTAGCTGGGGCCGCCCAGGGCATTCAGTACTTC

abundance: -
v_gene: TRBV5-1
j_gene: TRBJ1-2
d_gene: -
CDR3aa: CASSLGQDGNYGYTF
CDR3nt: TGCGCCAGCAGCTTGGGACAGGACGGAAACTATGGCTACACCTTC

abundance: -
v_gene: TRBV11-3
j_gene: TRBJ2-1
d_gene: -
CDR3aa: CASSLDWGGAGYNEQFF
CDR3nt: TGTGCCAGCAGCTTAGATTGGGGGGGGGCCGGCTACAATGAGCAGTTCTTC

abundance: once
v_gene: TRBV29-1
j_gene: TRBJ2-5
d_gene: -
CDR3aa: CSVVRAPEEPQYF
CDR3nt: TGCAGCGTTGTTCGGGCACCGGAAGAGCCCCAGTACTTC

abundance: few
v_gene: TRBV4-3
j_gene: TRBJ1-2
d_gene: TRBD1
CDR3aa: CASSQDLTQGAFGGYTF
CDR3nt: TGCGCCAGTAGCCAAGATCTCACACAGGGGGCGTTCGGCGGCTACACCTTC

abundance: -
v_gene: TRBV13
j_gene: TRBJ2-5
d_gene: TRBD2
CDR3aa: CASSLALAGEQYF
CDR3nt: TGTGCCAGCAGCTTAGCCCTAGCGGGGGAGCAGTACTTC

abundance: -
v_gene: TRBV7-8
j_gene: TRBJ2-5
d_gene: TRBD2
CDR3aa: CASSPSSGGPHLETQYF
CDR3nt: TGTGCCAGCAGCCCGTCTAGCGGGGGGCCACATTTAGAGACCCAGTACTTC

abundance: few
v_gene: TRBV4-2
j_gene: TRBJ1-1
d_gene: TRBD1
CDR3aa: CASSQGQGPEAFF
CDR3nt: TGTGCCAGCAGCCAAGGACAGGGGCCTGAAGCTTTCTTT

abundance: few
v_gene: TRBV6-6
j_gene: TRBJ2-5
d_gene: -
CDR3aa: CASVGEETQYF
CDR3nt: TGTGCCAGCGTCGGGGAAGAGACCCAGTACTTC

abundance: once
v_gene: TRBV6-6
j_gene: TRBJ1-5
d_gene: -
CDR3aa: CASSYLDSRAQPQHF
CDR3nt: TGTGCCAGCAGTTACTTAGACAGTCGGGCGCAGCCCCAGCATTTT

abundance: -
v_gene: TRBV4-3
j_gene: TRBJ1-1
d_gene: -
CDR3aa: CASSQSQNTEAFF
CDR3nt: TGCGCCAGCAGCCAATCTCAGAACACTGAAGCTTTCTTT

abundance: -
v_gene: TRBV27
j_gene: TRBJ1-6
d_gene: TRBD1
CDR3aa: CASSLSGQPPINSPLHF
CDR3nt: TGTGCCAGCAGTTTATCGGGACAGCCGCCTATTAATTCACCCCTCCACTTT

abundance: -
v_gene: TRBV10-2
j_gene: TRBJ2-1
d_gene: -
CDR3aa: CTSSGASSYNEQFF
CDR3nt: TGCACCAGCAGTGGGGCTAGCTCCTACAATGAGCAGTTCTTC

abundance: -
v_gene: TRBV5-5
j_gene: TRBJ1-2
d_gene: -
CDR3aa: CASTGNVKAGMEGYTF
CDR3nt: TGTGCCAGCACCGGGAACGTAAAAGCGGGGATGGAGGGCTACACCTTC

abundance: -
v_gene: TRBV5-1
j_gene: TRBJ2-7
d_gene: -
CDR3aa: CASSLDPGSDEQYF
CDR3nt: TGCGCCAGCAGCTTGGATCCGGGTTCCGACGAGCAGTACTTC

abundance: -
v_gene: TRBV29-1
j_gene: TRBJ1-3
d_gene: TRBD1
CDR3aa: CSVDDRGFGNTLYF
CDR3nt: TGCAGCGTTGATGACAGGGGCTTTGGAAACACCTTATATTTT

abundance: -
v_gene: TRBV5-1
j_gene: TRBJ2-1
d_gene: -
CDR3aa: CASSLYYGGEQFF
CDR3nt: TGCGCCAGCAGCCTATACTACGGAGGTGAGCAGTTCTTC

abundance: -
v_gene: TRBV19
j_gene: TRBJ1-5
d_gene: -
CDR3aa: CASSIRVADQPQHF
CDR3nt: TGTGCCAGTAGCATTAGGGTGGCGGATCAGCCCCAGCATTTT

abundance: -
v_gene: TRBV4-1
j_gene: TRBJ1-2
d_gene: -
CDR3aa: CASSPVAGRYTF
CDR3nt: TGCGCCAGCAGCCCCGTAGCCGGGCGCTACACCTTC

abundance: -
v_gene: TRBV6-2/TRBV6-3
j_gene: TRBJ1-5
d_gene: -
CDR3aa: CASSFTERGQPQHF
CDR3nt: TGTGCCAGCAGTTTTACGGAGAGGGGTCAGCCCCAGCATTTT

abundance: few
v_gene: TRBV7-2
j_gene: TRBJ1-2
d_gene: -
CDR3aa: CAGSPGGTSNYGYTF
CDR3nt: TGTGCCGGCAGCCCCGGCGGTACATCTAACTATGGCTACACCTTC

abundance: few
v_gene: TRBV3-1
j_gene: TRBJ2-5
d_gene: TRBD1
CDR3aa: CASGLWTGGPQETQYF
CDR3nt: TGTGCCAGCGGCCTCTGGACAGGGGGACCCCAAGAGACCCAGTACTTC

abundance: -
v_gene: TRBV29-1
j_gene: TRBJ2-1
d_gene: TRBD1
CDR3aa: CSVETTGGSYNEQFF
CDR3nt: TGCAGCGTTGAAACGACAGGGGGTTCATACAATGAGCAGTTCTTC

abundance: -
v_gene: TRBV2
j_gene: TRBJ1-6
d_gene: -
CDR3aa: CADTGNENSPLHF
CDR3nt: TGTGCCGACACAGGAAACGAGAATTCACCCCTCCACTTT

abundance: many
v_gene: TRBV20-1
j_gene: TRBJ1-5
d_gene: TRBD1
CDR3aa: CSARETGGGQPQHF
CDR3nt: TGCAGTGCTAGAGAGACAGGGGGCGGACAGCCCCAGCATTTT

abundance: -
v_gene: TRBV7-2
j_gene: TRBJ2-7
d_gene: TRBD1
CDR3aa: CASSRGTEPYEQYF
CDR3nt: TGTGCCAGCAGCCGAGGGACAGAACCCTACGAGCAGTACTTC

abundance: few
v_gene: TRBV5-6
j_gene: TRBJ2-3
d_gene: TRBD1
CDR3aa: CASSMRTGGDTQYF
CDR3nt: TGTGCCAGCAGCATGCGGACAGGGGGAGATACGCAGTATTTT

abundance: few
v_gene: TRBV20-1
j_gene: TRBJ2-2
d_gene: -
CDR3aa: CSARPLGTGELFF
CDR3nt: TGCAGTGCTAGACCCCTAGGGACCGGGGAGCTGTTTTTT

abundance: few
v_gene: TRBV29-1
j_gene: TRBJ2-5
d_gene: TRBD1
CDR3aa: CSVPRTGQPTIEETQYF
CDR3nt: TGCAGCGTTCCCCGGACGGGACAGCCCACAATTGAAGAGACCCAGTACTTC